The 10 T cell receptor beta chains reported below all come from one sample, sequenced in a study of T cell responses to AZD1222 COVID-19 vaccine. The data were produced by immunoSEQ multiplex PCR, yet TCRdb's version contains in-frame clones alone and is incomplete. The table has 100,000 to 150,000 clones, roughly nine tenths seen once. Source: peripheral blood, taken on day 0 of AZD1222 vaccination. These receptors all stem from an adult in good health.

The chain joins TRBV28 to TRBJ2-7, with TRBD1 matching 7 bases. The CDR3 sequence is 14 residues long. Trimming at V came to 6 bases and at J to 2 bases, leaving 7 bases not matched to a gene. The germline V gene encodes CDR1 MDHEN and CDR2 SYDVKM. The CDR3 spells CASRDTGAPYEQYF. The DNA of the CDR3 is TGTGCCAGCAGGGATACAGGGGCTCCCTACGAGCAGTACTTC. The complete variable domain, with remaining parts taken from reference TRBV28 and TRBJ2-7, reads DVKVTQSSRYLVKRTGEKVFLECVQDMDHENMFWYRQDPGLGLRLIYFSYDVKMKEKGDIPEGYSVSREKKERFSLILESASTNQTSMYLCASRDTGAPYEQYFGPGTRLTVT.

The rearrangement uses TRBV11-2 and TRBJ1-1; 7 bases are a match to TRBD1. The CDR3 spans 16 residues. The V segment lost 3 bases and the J segment 1 base; nucleotides outside the gene matches: 8. From germline, CDR1 is SGHAT and CDR2 FQNNGV. DNA of the CDR3: TGTGCCAGCAGCTTTTACAGGGGACCCCCGAACACTGAAGCTTTCTTT. As protein: CASSFYRGPPNTEAFF.

The CDR3 bases are TGTGCCAGCTCGGGGGGACAGAACACTGAAGCTTTCTTT. Residues: CASSGGQNTEAFF. The chain employs TRBV18 and TRBJ1-1; maybe TRBD1 (6 bases). The CDR3 covers 13 residues. The ends were cut back, 6 bases at V and 1 base at J, with 9 bases in the middle. Germline CDR1 is KGHSH and CDR2 is LQKENI. Full variable domain (outside the CDR3, taken from reference TRBV18 and TRBJ1-1): NAGVMQNPRHLVRRRGQEARLRCSPMKGHSHVYWYRQLPEEGLKFMVYLQKENIIDESGMPKERFSAEFPKEGPSILRIQQVVRGDSAAYFCASSGGQNTEAFFGQGTRLTVV.

The rearrangement links TRBV4-1 to TRBJ1-5, with 8 nucleotides matching TRBD1. J was trimmed by 0 bases and V by 6 bases; bases with no gene match: 7. Germline V gives CDR1 MGHRA, CDR2 YSYEKL. The CDR3 spans 16 residues. The CDR3 sequence: CASRDRERDSNQPQHF. The CDR3 DNA is TGCGCCAGCAGGGACAGGGAGAGGGATAGCAATCAGCCCCAGCATTTT.

The chain couples TRBV3-1 (or the pseudogene TRBV3-2) to TRBJ1-4; no definite D call. There are 14 residues in the CDR3. Germline lookup yields CDR1 LGHDT and CDR2 YNNKEL (reference sequence). Trimming took 5 bases from V and 8 from J, leaving 15 bases between them. The CDR3: CASSYNLGEEKLFF. The CDR3 bases are TGTGCCAGCAGCTACAATCTCGGCGAGGAAAAACTGTTTTTT.

This clone showed up just once. CDR3 coding DNA: TGCAGCGTTGAAGGATGGAGGGGCTACACCTTC. Translation gives CSVEGWRGYTF. The chain carries TRBV29-1 and TRBJ1-2; D remains unclear. Germline V lookup: CDR1 SQVTM, CDR2 ANQGSEA. Trimming cost V 1 base and J 8 bases, with 8 bases left between them. The CDR3 consists of 11 residues.

The chain recombines TRBV28 with TRBJ2-3; 9 bases fit TRBD2. V was pared by 7 bases and J by 5 bases, with 4 bases of the junction left unmatched. The germline V gene has CDR1 MDHEN and CDR2 SYDVKM. The CDR3 is 13 amino acids. CDR3 in amino acids: CASTGSGRDTQYF. CDR3 bases: TGTGCCAGCACCGGTAGCGGGAGAGATACGCAGTATTTT. The variable domain in full, completed from reference TRBV28 and TRBJ2-3, reads DVKVTQSSRYLVKRTGEKVFLECVQDMDHENMFWYRQDPGLGLRLIYFSYDVKMKEKGDIPEGYSVSREKKERFSLILESASTNQTSMYLCASTGSGRDTQYFGPGTRLTVL.

The chain links TRBV5-1 to TRBJ2-1; possibly TRBD2 for D (6 bases). The CDR3 length is 12 residues. Germline V gene sequence: CDR1 SGHRS, CDR2 YFSETQ. The ends were cut back, 1 base at V and 8 bases at J, with 7 bases in the middle. CDR3 sequence: CASSLREDEQFF. DNA for the CDR3: TGCGCCAGCAGCTTGAGGGAGGATGAGCAGTTCTTC.

This chain joins TRBV5-1 and TRBJ1-2; 9 positions agree with TRBD1. V trimming: 4 bases; J trimming: 2 bases; junction bases outside the gene matches: 6. CDR1 and CDR2 (germline): SGHRS, YFSETQ. The CDR3 extends over 15 amino acids. CDR3 in amino acids: CASSKAGTGNYGYTF. The CDR3 DNA reads TGCGCCAGCAGCAAAGCCGGGACAGGGAACTATGGCTACACCTTC. Using reference TRBV5-1 and TRBJ1-2 for the parts outside the CDR3, the full variable domain is KAGVTQTPRYLIKTRGQQVTLSCSPISGHRSVSWYQQTPGQGLQFLFEYFSETQRNKGNFPGRFSGRQFSNSRSEMNVSTLELGDSALYLCASSKAGTGNYGYTFGSGTRLTVV.

The chain joins TRBV7-3 to TRBJ2-5, with TRBD1 identical over 8 bases. The CDR3 contains 14 residues. The germline V gene encodes CDR1 SGHTA and CDR2 FQGTGA. V lost 4 bases to trimming and J lost 3 bases; unmatched junction nucleotides: 4. The CDR3 spells CASSSGQGEETQYF. The CDR3 nucleotides read TGTGCCAGCAGCTCAGGACAGGGAGAAGAGACCCAGTACTTC.